Listed here are 2 T cell receptor beta chains from one sample, sequenced in a study of PD-L1 blockade in urothelial cancer. Time point specified: pretreatment peripheral blood. The method was immunoSEQ multiplex PCR; TCRdb's version includes in-frame clones alone and lacks a portion of them. The table has 15,000 to 20,000 clones, around nine tenths seen once. Material: PBMCs, obtained around atezolizumab (anti-PD-L1) treatment. These receptors were collected from a man between 65 and 79 years old with urothelial cancer.

The J gene is TRBJ2-4, the V gene TRBV5-1; 8 bases are shared with TRBD1. CDR3 length: 20 amino acids. Germline CDR1 SGHRS, CDR2 YFSETQ. V gave up 4 bases and J gave up 1 base; unmatched junction bases: 19. CDR3 residues: CASSISPGTGRDNAKNIQYF. DNA of the CDR3: TGCGCCAGCAGCATCAGTCCCGGGACAGGACGGGACAACGCCAAAAACATTCAGTACTTC.

The chain employs TRBV21-1 and TRBJ1-6; TRBD1, the D gene given by the table, was not confirmed from the DNA. TRBV21-1 counts as a pseudogene. The CDR3 runs to 15 residues. CDR3 loop: CASSKARQGGSPLHF. DNA of the CDR3: TGTGCCAGCAGCAAAGCCCGACAGGGTGGTTCACCCCTCCACTTT.